Listed below are T cell receptor beta chains from one sample, sequenced in a study of T cell changes during pregnancy in multiple sclerosis. Measured with immunoSEQ multiplex PCR; TCRdb has only the in-frame clones, and not every one. This sample yields about 76,000 clones, of which approximately 93% are seen a single time; more than 2.5% belongs to the top ten. This specimen consisted of peripheral blood, obtained in the second trimester of pregnancy. The receptors were sampled from a female donor with multiple sclerosis, enrolled in a pregnancy study. CDR3s include the opening cysteine and the closing phenylalanine or tryptophan. A D gene is named only where the DNA matches it firmly. Expanded clones are given a class, and other clones once, few, many or no size at all.

cdr3_nt: TGTGCCTGGAGCCAGGGGACGCATCAGCCCCAGCATTTT
cdr3_aa: CAWSQGTHQPQHF
d_call: -
v_call: TRBV30
clone_size: -
j_call: TRBJ1-5

cdr3_nt: TGTGCAAGTCGCTTTGCCCACCCAGGGACTGAAGCTTTCTTT
cdr3_aa: CASRFAHPGTEAFF
d_call: -
v_call: TRBV12-2
clone_size: -
j_call: TRBJ1-1

cdr3_nt: TGCGCCAGCAGCCTTATAACGGGGAACACTGAAGCTTTCTTT
cdr3_aa: CASSLITGNTEAFF
d_call: -
v_call: TRBV4-1
clone_size: -
j_call: TRBJ1-1

cdr3_nt: TGCGCCACCCCGGAGAGGGAGAACAATGAGCAGTTCTTC
cdr3_aa: CATPERENNEQFF
d_call: -
v_call: TRBV5-1
clone_size: -
j_call: TRBJ2-1

cdr3_nt: TGTGCCAGCTCGCGGGAGCTTGCCTCCTACGAGCAGTACTTC
cdr3_aa: CASSRELASYEQYF
d_call: TRBD2
v_call: TRBV27
clone_size: -
j_call: TRBJ2-7

cdr3_nt: TGTGCCAGCAGTGGTCCCAGGGAGGGGACTGAAGCTTTCTTT
cdr3_aa: CASSGPREGTEAFF
d_call: -
v_call: TRBV2
clone_size: -
j_call: TRBJ1-1

cdr3_nt: TGCGCCAGCAGCCAATGGACAGGCTCCTACGAGCAGTACTTC
cdr3_aa: CASSQWTGSYEQYF
d_call: TRBD1
v_call: TRBV4-1
clone_size: -
j_call: TRBJ2-7

cdr3_nt: TGTGCCAGCAGTTTCACAGGGGGGAATTCACCCCTCCACTTT
cdr3_aa: CASSFTGGNSPLHF
d_call: TRBD1
v_call: TRBV6-5
clone_size: once
j_call: TRBJ1-6

cdr3_nt: TGTGCCAGCAGCCTCAGGGGCACCGGGGAGCTGTTTTTT
cdr3_aa: CASSLRGTGELFF
d_call: -
v_call: TRBV13
clone_size: -
j_call: TRBJ2-2

cdr3_nt: TGTGCCAGCAGCTTGACTAGCGGGGGGTGGGCAGATACGCAGTATTTT
cdr3_aa: CASSLTSGGWADTQYF
d_call: TRBD2
v_call: TRBV7-8
clone_size: -
j_call: TRBJ2-3

cdr3_nt: TGTGCCAGTAGAGGACAGAGCCGTTCCTATGGCTACACCTTC
cdr3_aa: CASRGQSRSYGYTF
d_call: -
v_call: TRBV11-2
clone_size: -
j_call: TRBJ1-2

cdr3_nt: TGTGCCAGCAGCGTAGCTTCAGGGCCTAACTATGGCTACACCTTC
cdr3_aa: CASSVASGPNYGYTF
d_call: -
v_call: TRBV9
clone_size: once
j_call: TRBJ1-2

cdr3_nt: TGTGCCAGCAGGGCCTGGGGACAGCTGAACACCGGGGAGCTGTTTTTT
cdr3_aa: CASRAWGQLNTGELFF
d_call: TRBD1
v_call: TRBV25-1
clone_size: -
j_call: TRBJ2-2

cdr3_nt: TGTGCCAGCAGCGGACAGGTTTCAGATACGCAGTATTTT
cdr3_aa: CASSGQVSDTQYF
d_call: TRBD1
v_call: TRBV7-3
clone_size: -
j_call: TRBJ2-3

cdr3_nt: TGTGCCAGCAGTTTCACCGGGACAGGGGCCAATTCACCCCTCCACTTT
cdr3_aa: CASSFTGTGANSPLHF
d_call: TRBD1
v_call: TRBV25-1
clone_size: once
j_call: TRBJ1-6

cdr3_nt: TGTGCCAGTATAGGACAGCGGAACACTGAAGCTTTCTTT
cdr3_aa: CASIGQRNTEAFF
d_call: -
v_call: TRBV19
clone_size: -
j_call: TRBJ1-1

cdr3_nt: TGTGCCAGCAGCCCAGGGACTAGCGGCTACGAGCAGTACTTC
cdr3_aa: CASSPGTSGYEQYF
d_call: TRBD2
v_call: TRBV5-5
clone_size: -
j_call: TRBJ2-7

cdr3_nt: TGTGCCAGCAGATACAGTTACTTAGCCAAAAACATTCAGTACTTC
cdr3_aa: CASRYSYLAKNIQYF
d_call: -
v_call: TRBV6-5
clone_size: -
j_call: TRBJ2-4

cdr3_nt: TGCGCCAGCAGCTTTGCGGTACAAGAGACCCAGTACTTC
cdr3_aa: CASSFAVQETQYF
d_call: -
v_call: TRBV5-1
clone_size: once
j_call: TRBJ2-5

cdr3_nt: TGTGCCAGCAGTTACGATGGCCTAGGTAGCACAGATACGCAGTATTTT
cdr3_aa: CASSYDGLGSTDTQYF
d_call: -
v_call: TRBV6-5
clone_size: -
j_call: TRBJ2-3

cdr3_nt: TGTGCCAGCAGCGCCAGAATTACCTACGAGCAGTACTTC
cdr3_aa: CASSARITYEQYF
d_call: -
v_call: TRBV5-5
clone_size: -
j_call: TRBJ2-7

cdr3_nt: TGTGCCTGGAGTGTGAGGAGGGCTGATCAGCCCCAGCATTTT
cdr3_aa: CAWSVRRADQPQHF
d_call: -
v_call: TRBV30
clone_size: -
j_call: TRBJ1-5

cdr3_nt: TGCAGCGTTGCAGGGGAAGAGACCCAGTACTTC
cdr3_aa: CSVAGEETQYF
d_call: -
v_call: TRBV29-1
clone_size: -
j_call: TRBJ2-5

cdr3_nt: TGTGCCAGCAGGCAGGGGGAGACCCAGTACTTC
cdr3_aa: CASRQGETQYF
d_call: -
v_call: TRBV6-5
clone_size: -
j_call: TRBJ2-5

cdr3_nt: TGCGCCAGCAGCTTGGGACAGGGGACGATTGGTTCTTCGGGTGGCTACACCTTC
cdr3_aa: CASSLGQGTIGSSGGYTF
d_call: TRBD1
v_call: TRBV5-1
clone_size: -
j_call: TRBJ1-2

cdr3_nt: TGTGCCAGCAGTGAAGACAGGGGGCTTTACGAGCAGTACTTC
cdr3_aa: CASSEDRGLYEQYF
d_call: TRBD1
v_call: TRBV2
clone_size: -
j_call: TRBJ2-7

cdr3_nt: TGCAGCGTTGAAGATCAAGAAAAACTGTTTTTT
cdr3_aa: CSVEDQEKLFF
d_call: -
v_call: TRBV29-1
clone_size: -
j_call: TRBJ1-4